The 24 T cell receptor beta chains presented below share a single source sample, sequenced in a study of cytomegalovirus exposure and HLA in healthy donors. Researchers ran the PCR with 60 Vbeta and 13 Jbeta primers. Here immunoSEQ multiplex PCR was the method, and the copy in TCRdb shows in-frame clones only, minus some. Altogether about 150,000 clones are present, approximately 84% being singletons, with the ten largest covering 2% to 2.5%. Sequenced sample: PBMCs. These receptors originate from a woman aged 18 to 35 in good health and CMV-seronegative.

The genes are TRBV7-2 and TRBJ2-3, with 7 bases fitting TRBD1. The CDR3 runs to 14 residues. CDR1 is SGHTA, CDR2 FQGNSA, per germline. V trimming: 5 bases; J trimming: 2 bases; junction bases outside the gene matches: 4. CDR3 sequence (DNA): TGTGCCAGCAGCGCGGACAGGTCCACAGATACGCAGTATTTT. The encoded protein is CASSADRSTDTQYF.

This clone occurred a few times. This chain links TRBV2 with TRBJ1-6; tentative D call: TRBD1 (5 bases). The V gene lost 7 bases and the J gene lost 9 bases, with 19 bases spanning the gap. CDR1 SNHLY and CDR2 FYNNEI come from the germline V gene. There are 15 residues in the CDR3. The CDR3 region has the DNA TGTGCCAGCACTCCGACGGGGGAACTCGCTTCACCCCTCCACTTT. Its protein product is CASTPTGELASPLHF.

The rearrangement joins TRBV5-4 to TRBJ2-2; 14 nucleotides align to TRBD2. CDR1 and CDR2 from the germline V gene are SGHNT and YYREEE (reference sequence). The CDR3 covers 18 residues. Germline trimming cut 2 bases from V and 6 bases from J; bases unmatched to any gene: 9. The CDR3 DNA reads as TGTGCCAGCAGCTTAGGACTAGCGGGAGGTGTAAGCGCCGGGGAGCTGTTTTTT. This gives the protein CASSLGLAGGVSAGELFF.

The table lists this clone with a few counts. The chain recombines TRBV5-4 with TRBJ2-2; 7 bases map to TRBD1. Germline lookup yields CDR1 SGHNT and CDR2 YYREEE (reference sequence). Trimming took 0 bases from V and 1 from J; bases not matched to a gene: 3. The CDR3 runs to 16 residues. CDR3 amino acids: CASSLVAGGNTGELFF. CDR3 nucleotides: TGTGCCAGCAGCTTGGTGGCAGGGGGGAACACCGGGGAGCTGTTTTTT.

The chain combines TRBV5-4 with TRBJ2-7; 7 bases line up with TRBD2. This CDR3 spans 15 amino acids. V gave up 0 bases and J gave up 2 bases; unmatched junction bases: 5. Looked up from germline, CDR1 is SGHNT and CDR2 is YYREEE (reference sequence). CDR3 nucleotide sequence: TGTGCCAGCAGCTTGGGTGGGGGGGAGACCTACGAGCAGTACTTC. It translates to CASSLGGGETYEQYF.

This clone was recorded only once. The chain couples TRBV10-3 to TRBJ1-5; tentatively, D is TRBD1 (6 bases). Germline V lookup: CDR1 ENHRY, CDR2 SYGVKD. This CDR3 has 16 residues. The ends were cut back, 11 bases at V and 5 bases at J, with 25 bases in the middle. DNA for the CDR3: TGTGCCTCCAGTCAGGGGTGGGTCGATGTGGATCAGCCCCAGCATTTT. Translating gives CASSQGWVDVDQPQHF.

The chain combines TRBV28 with TRBJ1-4; D gene uncertain. The germline V gene encodes CDR1 MDHEN and CDR2 SYDVKM. The CDR3 totals 11 residues. The V gene lost 6 bases and the J gene lost 8 bases, with 7 bases spanning the gap. The CDR3 DNA reads as TGTGCCAGCAGAAGAGAGGAAAAACTGTTTTTT. Translation: CASRREEKLFF.

This chain connects TRBV10-3 to TRBJ1-5, with 8 bases that match TRBD1. J gave up 4 bases and V 11 bases, and 7 bases lay outside the gene matches. This CDR3 comprises 13 residues. Per the germline V gene, CDR1 is ENHRY and CDR2 is SYGVKD. CDR3 DNA: TGTGCCTCCGAGCAGGGGGCAAATCAGCCCCAGCATTTT. Translation: CASEQGANQPQHF.

The CDR3 DNA sequence: TGTGCCAGCAGCCTTCGGACAGGGGGCGACTGGGAAAGCTCACCCCTCCACTTT. It codes for CASSLRTGGDWESSPLHF. J is TRBJ1-6 and V is TRBV5-6, with 11 bases lining up with TRBD1. This CDR3 comprises 18 residues. V dropped 4 bases and J dropped 10; count of bases not matched to a gene: 16. Germline loops: CDR1 SGHDT, CDR2 YYEEEE.

V is TRBV10-2 and J is TRBJ1-6; 11 bases line up with TRBD1. The CDR3 consists of 14 residues. From germline, CDR1 is WSHSY and CDR2 SAAADI. Trimming cost V 2 bases and J 9 bases; bases outside gene matches: 0. CDR3 amino acids: CASSEGQGASPLHF. The CDR3 DNA sequence: TGCGCCAGCAGTGAGGGACAGGGGGCTTCACCCCTCCACTTT.

This clone was detected a few times. The chain is built from TRBV19 and TRBJ1-1; no reliable D call. V was pared by 2 bases and J by 1 base, with 5 bases between. Germline assignment: CDR1 LNHDA and CDR2 SQIVND (reference sequence). This CDR3 is 13 amino acids long. DNA of the CDR3: TGTGCCAGTAGTATAAGCGAGAACACTGAAGCTTTCTTT. It is translated as CASSISENTEAFF.

The chain is built from TRBV7-9 and TRBJ2-1; the match to TRBD1 covers 7 bases. Germline CDR1 and CDR2: SEHNR and FQNEAQ (reference sequence). The CDR3 extends over 15 amino acids. Losses at the gene ends were 2 bases for V and 4 bases for J; bases not matched to a gene: 5. CDR3 sequence reads: CASSLPGGIYNEQFF. The CDR3 DNA sequence: TGTGCCAGCAGCTTACCAGGGGGTATTTACAATGAGCAGTTCTTC.

J is TRBJ2-2 and V is TRBV4-1; the match to TRBD2 covers 8 bases. The CDR3 spans 16 residues. V lost 4 bases, J lost 1 base, and 5 bases stayed unmatched. In germline, CDR1 is MGHRA, CDR2 YSYEKL. CDR3 protein: CASSRSGGGNTGELFF. The CDR3, as DNA: TGCGCCAGCAGCCGGTCGGGAGGGGGGAACACCGGGGAGCTGTTTTTT.

The chain recombines TRBV18 with TRBJ1-5, with TRBD1 as a possible D gene (5 bases). The CDR3 length is 14 residues. The germline gives CDR1 KGHSH, CDR2 LQKENI. V lost 4 bases to trimming and J lost 3 bases, with 10 bases between them. CDR3 nucleotides: TGTGCCAGCTCACAAGACAGACTCAATCAGCCCCAGCATTTT. Its protein is CASSQDRLNQPQHF.

The rearrangement uses TRBV2 and TRBJ2-7; 8 nucleotides agree with TRBD1. This CDR3 is built from 12 residues. Germline loops: CDR1 SNHLY, CDR2 FYNNEI. After removal of 10 bases from V and 2 bases from J, the junction contained 4 bases not matched to a gene. The CDR3 reads CATDRVAYEQYF. In DNA form, the CDR3 reads TGTGCCACGGACAGGGTCGCCTACGAGCAGTACTTC.

The chain joins TRBV5-1 to TRBJ2-4, with 10 bases lining up with TRBD2. The V gene's germline CDR1 is SGHRS and CDR2 YFSETQ. The CDR3 totals 15 residues. The trim removed 0 bases at V and 9 bases at J, leaving 6 bases unmatched. The CDR3 here is CASSLEASGSGIQYF. CDR3 coding DNA: TGCGCCAGCAGCTTGGAGGCTAGCGGGAGTGGCATTCAGTACTTC.

V gene TRBV5-4 combines with J gene TRBJ1-5; D is unresolved. Trimming shortened V by 4 bases and J by 5 bases, and 10 bases separated the two germline ends. The CDR3 loop spans 13 amino acids. The V gene's germline CDR1 is SGHNT and CDR2 YYREEE (reference sequence). The CDR3 bases are TGTGCCAGCAGCCCAGACAAGTATCAGCCCCAGCATTTT. It specifies CASSPDKYQPQHF.

The chain combines TRBV7-9 with TRBJ1-2; D ambiguous. Germline lookup yields CDR1 SEHNR and CDR2 FQNEAQ (reference sequence). V shed 5 bases and J shed 5 bases, with 15 bases lying between them. The CDR3 consists of 14 residues. DNA for the CDR3: TGTGCCAGCAGCCCTGAGAGATTCCCATATGGCTACACCTTC. Its translation: CASSPERFPYGYTF.

The chain carries TRBV6-1 and TRBJ2-1, with TRBD2 matching over 8 bases. V shed 0 bases, J shed 10 bases, and the junction held 8 bases outside the gene matches. The CDR3 loop spans 15 amino acids. Germline V gene data show CDR1 as MNHNS and CDR2 as SASEGT. The CDR3 protein is CASSEAGGGREEQFF. The DNA of the CDR3 is TGTGCCAGCAGTGAAGCTGGCGGGGGGAGGGAGGAGCAGTTCTTC.

The rearrangement uses TRBV28 and TRBJ1-2; 7 bases match TRBD1. The V segment lost 11 bases and the J segment 0 bases; nucleotides outside the gene matches: 3. There are 12 residues in the CDR3. Germline-derived CDR1 and CDR2 are MDHEN and SYDVKM. CDR3: CAGGQPNYGYTF. The CDR3 region has the DNA TGTGCCGGGGGACAGCCTAACTATGGCTACACCTTC.

This chain uses TRBV9 with TRBJ2-3, with 8 bases identical to TRBD2. Trimming cost V 3 bases and J 6 bases; bases outside gene matches: 24. From germline, CDR1 is SGDLS and CDR2 YYNGEE. The CDR3 runs 20 residues. CDR3 region: CASSGGLPGGLEGWEDTQYF. The CDR3 DNA reads TGTGCCAGCAGCGGAGGACTCCCTGGGGGACTAGAGGGTTGGGAGGATACGCAGTATTTT.

V is TRBV4-3 and J is TRBJ1-4, with no clear D. The V end was cut by 1 base, the J end by 11 bases, with 14 bases between. The CDR3 is 14 amino acids. Germline loops: CDR1 LGHNA, CDR2 YSLEER. CDR3 coding DNA: TGCGCCAGCAGCCAAGGTCCAACGGGTGCGAAACTGTTTTTT. It translates to CASSQGPTGAKLFF.

CDR3 sequence (DNA): TGTGCCAGCAGTTTACAAGCGTCGACTAGCGGGAACCATGAGCAGTTCTTC. Amino acid sequence: CASSLQASTSGNHEQFF. The chain joins TRBV28 to TRBJ2-1, with 11 bases lining up with TRBD2. Germline loops: CDR1 MDHEN, CDR2 SYDVKM. V trimming: 2 bases; J trimming: 8 bases; junction bases outside the gene matches: 11. This CDR3 spans 17 amino acids.

In nucleotides, the CDR3 is TGTGCCAGCAGCCCAGGACTAGCGGGGAAAGGGCAGTACTTC. Translating gives CASSPGLAGKGQYF. This rearrangement joins TRBV7-2 to TRBJ2-7; TRBD2 matches at 12 bases. J was trimmed by 9 bases and V by 5 bases; bases with no gene match: 8. Germline V gene sequence: CDR1 SGHTA, CDR2 FQGNSA. CDR3 length: 14 residues.